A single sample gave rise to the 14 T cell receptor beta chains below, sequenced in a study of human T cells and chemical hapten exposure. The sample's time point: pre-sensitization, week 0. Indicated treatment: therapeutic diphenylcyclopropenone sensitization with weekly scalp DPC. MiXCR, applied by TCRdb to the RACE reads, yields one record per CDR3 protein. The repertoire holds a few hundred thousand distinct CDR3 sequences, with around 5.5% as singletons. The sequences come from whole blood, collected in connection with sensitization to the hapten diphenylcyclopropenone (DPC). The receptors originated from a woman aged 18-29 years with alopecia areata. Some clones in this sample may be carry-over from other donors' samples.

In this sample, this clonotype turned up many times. The CDR3 DNA follows: TGTGCCAGCAGTCCCTCGACCGATAAGAACACTGAAGCTTTCTTT. It specifies CASSPSTDKNTEAFF. The chain couples TRBV12-3 or TRBV12-4 to TRBJ1-1; D is ambiguous. This CDR3 contains 15 residues. Trimming pared 5 bases from V and 1 base from J, leaving 14 bases between.

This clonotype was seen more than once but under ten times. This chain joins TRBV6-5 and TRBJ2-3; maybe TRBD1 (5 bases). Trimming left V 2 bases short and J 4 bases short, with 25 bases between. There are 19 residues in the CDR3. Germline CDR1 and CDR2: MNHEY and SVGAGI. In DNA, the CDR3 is TGTGCCAGCAGTTACAGAGTGACGACCAAAGGGGTTCTGGCAGATACGCAGTATTTT. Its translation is CASSYRVTTKGVLADTQYF.

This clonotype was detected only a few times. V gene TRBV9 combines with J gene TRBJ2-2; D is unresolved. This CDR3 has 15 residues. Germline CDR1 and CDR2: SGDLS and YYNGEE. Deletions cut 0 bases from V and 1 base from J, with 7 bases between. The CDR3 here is CASSVVSKNTGELFF. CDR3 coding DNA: TGTGCCAGCAGCGTAGTGAGTAAGAACACCGGGGAGCTGTTTTTT.

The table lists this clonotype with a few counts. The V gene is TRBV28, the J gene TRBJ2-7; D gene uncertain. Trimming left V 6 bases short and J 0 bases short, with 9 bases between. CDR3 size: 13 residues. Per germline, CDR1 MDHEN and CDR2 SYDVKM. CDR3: CASRPQPSYEQYF. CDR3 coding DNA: TGTGCCAGCAGGCCCCAACCCTCCTACGAGCAGTACTTC.

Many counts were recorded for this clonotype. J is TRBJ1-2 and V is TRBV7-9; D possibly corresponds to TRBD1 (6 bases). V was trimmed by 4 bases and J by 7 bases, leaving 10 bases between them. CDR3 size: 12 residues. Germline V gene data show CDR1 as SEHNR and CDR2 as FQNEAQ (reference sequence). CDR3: CASSSQGGGYTF. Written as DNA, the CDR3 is TGTGCCAGCAGCTCGCAAGGGGGTGGCTACACCTTC.

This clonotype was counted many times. In DNA, the CDR3 is TGCGCCAGCAGCGCCGAGGTTGGTCGGCAGCCCCAGCATTTT. The encoded protein is CASSAEVGRQPQHF. This rearrangement joins TRBV5-1 to TRBJ1-5; D ambiguous. V lost 4 bases and J lost 7, with 15 bases in between. This CDR3 contains 14 residues. CDR1 and CDR2 from the germline V gene are SGHRS and YFSETQ.

CDR3 DNA sequence: TGTGCCAGCAGCTTCAGGGGTCAGAGGAACACTGAAGCTTTCTTT. This codes for CASSFRGQRNTEAFF. V and J are TRBV11-1 and TRBJ1-1; a weak D match, TRBD1 (6 bases). CDR3 length equals 15 residues. Trimming took off 3 bases at V and 1 base at J, with 12 bases between the two ends. Germline lookup yields CDR1 SGHAT and CDR2 FQDESV (reference sequence).

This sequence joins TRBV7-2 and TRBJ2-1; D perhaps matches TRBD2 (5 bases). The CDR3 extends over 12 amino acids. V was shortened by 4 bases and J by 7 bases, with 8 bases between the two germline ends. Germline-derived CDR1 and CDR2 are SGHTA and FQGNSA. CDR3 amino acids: CASSSSWNEQFF. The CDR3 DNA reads TGTGCCAGCAGCTCTAGCTGGAATGAGCAGTTCTTC.

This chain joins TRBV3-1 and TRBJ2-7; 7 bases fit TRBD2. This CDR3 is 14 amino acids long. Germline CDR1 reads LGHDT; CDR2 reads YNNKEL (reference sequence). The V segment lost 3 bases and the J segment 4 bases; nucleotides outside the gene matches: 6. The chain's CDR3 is CASSQGGGLYEQYF. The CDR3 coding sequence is TGTGCCAGCAGCCAGGGCGGGGGTCTGTACGAGCAGTACTTC.

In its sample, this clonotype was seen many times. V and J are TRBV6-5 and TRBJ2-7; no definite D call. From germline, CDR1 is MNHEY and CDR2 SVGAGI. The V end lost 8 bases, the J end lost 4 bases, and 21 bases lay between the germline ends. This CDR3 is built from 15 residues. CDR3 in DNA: TGTGCCAGCGGCCGGGTCGCCGCCCCCCAGTACGAGCAGTACTTC. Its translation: CASGRVAAPQYEQYF.

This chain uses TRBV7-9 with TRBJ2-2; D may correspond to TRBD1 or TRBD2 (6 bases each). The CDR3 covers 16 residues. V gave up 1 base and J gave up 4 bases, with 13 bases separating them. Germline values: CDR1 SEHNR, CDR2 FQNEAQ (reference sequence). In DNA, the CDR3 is TGTGCCAGCAGCTTAGGAGGGGGGTCTTTCACCGGGGAGCTGTTTTTT. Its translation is CASSLGGGSFTGELFF.

The CDR3 protein is CASSSEGVGNQPQHF. The DNA for the CDR3 is TGTGCCAGCAGTTCAGAAGGGGTAGGCAATCAGCCCCAGCATTTT. V usage is TRBV28 and J usage is TRBJ1-5; a weak D match, TRBD1 (5 bases). The CDR3 loop spans 15 amino acids. The V gene's germline CDR1 is MDHEN and CDR2 SYDVKM. Trimming left V 4 bases short and J 2 bases short, with 12 bases between.

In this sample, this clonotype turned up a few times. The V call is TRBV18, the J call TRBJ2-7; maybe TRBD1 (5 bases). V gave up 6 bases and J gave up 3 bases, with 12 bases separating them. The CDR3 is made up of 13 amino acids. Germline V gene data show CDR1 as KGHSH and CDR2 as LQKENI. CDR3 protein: CASSSDRNYEQYF. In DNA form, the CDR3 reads TGTGCCAGCTCGTCCGACAGAAACTACGAGCAGTACTTC.

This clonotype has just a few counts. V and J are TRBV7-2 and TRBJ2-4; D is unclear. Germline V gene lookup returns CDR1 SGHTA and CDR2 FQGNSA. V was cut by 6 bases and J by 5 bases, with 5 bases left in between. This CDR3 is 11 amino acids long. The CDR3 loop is CASRGENIQYF. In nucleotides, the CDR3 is TGTGCCAGCAGAGGTGAAAACATTCAGTACTTC. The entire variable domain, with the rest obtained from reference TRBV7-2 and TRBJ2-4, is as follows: GAGVSQSPSNKVTEKGKDVELRCDPISGHTALYWYRQSLGQGLEFLIYFQGNSAPDKSGLPSDRFSAERTGGSVSTLTIQRTQQEDSAVYLCASRGENIQYFGAGTRLSVL.